The 2 T cell receptor beta chains presented below share a single source sample, sequenced in a study of cytotoxic CD8 clonotypes in ibrutinib-treated CLL. The protocol was immunoSEQ multiplex PCR, while the TCRdb copy is restricted to in-frame clones and leaves out a portion. The sample consists of some 200,000 clones, around 72% of them appearing once. The sequencing here drew on PBMCs, taken after 24 months of ibrutinib treatment. All receptors derive from a human donor with chronic lymphocytic leukemia.

V gene TRBV4-3 combines with J gene TRBJ1-1; TRBD1 is a possible D gene (6 bases). The V end was cut by 0 bases, the J end by 6 bases, with 20 bases between. This CDR3 is 17 amino acids long. Germline values: CDR1 LGHNA, CDR2 YSLEER. In nucleotides, the CDR3 is TGCGCCAGCAGCCAAGATCTGCGCGCAGGGGCCACCTCTGAAGCTTTCTTT. It codes for CASSQDLRAGATSEAFF.

Comments on this clone: The junction differs from germline at one of its ends, possibly a read error. This specimen includes other DNA sequences encoding the same CDR3. The rearrangement joins TRBV4-1 to TRBJ2-7; the D is unclear. The germline V gene has CDR1 MGHRA and CDR2 YSYEKL. CDR3 length: 14 residues. For the CDR3, the DNA is TGTGCCAGCAGCCAAGAATACGGGCCTTACGAGCAGTACTTC. Protein: CASSQEYGPYEQYF.